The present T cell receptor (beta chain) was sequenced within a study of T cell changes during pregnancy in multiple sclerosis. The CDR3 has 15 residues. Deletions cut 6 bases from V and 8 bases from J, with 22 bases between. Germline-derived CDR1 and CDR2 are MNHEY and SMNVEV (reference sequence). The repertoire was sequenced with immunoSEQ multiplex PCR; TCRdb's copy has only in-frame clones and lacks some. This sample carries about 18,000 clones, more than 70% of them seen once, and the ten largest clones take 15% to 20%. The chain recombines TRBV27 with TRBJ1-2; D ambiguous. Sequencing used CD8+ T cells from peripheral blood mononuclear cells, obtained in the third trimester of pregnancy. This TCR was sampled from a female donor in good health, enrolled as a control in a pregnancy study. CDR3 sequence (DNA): TGTGCCAGCAGCCGTGACTTCGGGCCGAGGGAGGGCTACACCTTC. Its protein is CASSRDFGPREGYTF.